These 11 T cell receptor beta chains came from one sample sequenced in a study of blood T cell repertoires in COVID-19. The protocol was immunoSEQ multiplex PCR, while the TCRdb copy is restricted to in-frame clones and leaves out a portion. The sample gives roughly 40,000 clones, roughly four fifths of which show up once; nearly 25% is in the top ten. Sequencing was done on a sample of peripheral blood. Receptors were obtained from a human donor with acute or convalescent COVID-19. The donor label of this sample is uncertain.

J is TRBJ1-3 and V is TRBV4-1; a weak D match, TRBD1 (6 bases). Deletions cut 1 base from V and 0 bases from J, with 10 bases between. Germline loops: CDR1 MGHRA, CDR2 YSYEKL. This CDR3 has 16 residues. The DNA for the CDR3 is TGCGCCAGCAGCCAAGGGCTCAGGGGCTCTGGAAACACCATATATTTT. It codes for CASSQGLRGSGNTIYF.

The chain recombines TRBV7-2 with TRBJ2-5; D may be TRBD1 (6 bases). This CDR3 contains 13 residues. Trimming removed 4 bases from V and 4 bases from J, with 10 bases in between. Germline V lookup: CDR1 SGHTA, CDR2 FQGNSA. CDR3 protein: CASSWQGRETQYF. The CDR3 coding sequence is TGTGCCAGCAGCTGGCAGGGGAGAGAGACCCAGTACTTC.

The chain carries TRBV6-5 and TRBJ2-7; tentative D call: TRBD1 (5 bases). The CDR3 totals 14 residues. The V and J ends lost 0 bases and 2 bases respectively, with 8 bases between them. Germline assignment: CDR1 MNHEY and CDR2 SVGAGI. The CDR3 coding sequence is TGTGCCAGCAGTTACTCTACAGGAACCTACGAGCAGTACTTC. Residues: CASSYSTGTYEQYF.

The chain is built from TRBV7-9 and TRBJ2-3, with D perhaps TRBD2 (5 bases). The CDR3 length is 15 residues. Trimming took off 4 bases at V and 1 base at J, with 12 bases between the two ends. CDR1 is SEHNR, CDR2 FQNEAQ, per germline (reference sequence). The CDR3 DNA follows: TGTGCCAGCAGCTCCGGGGTATTGGGCACAGATACGCAGTATTTT. This gives the protein CASSSGVLGTDTQYF.

This clone turned up a few times. The chain combines TRBV4-3 with TRBJ1-1; D gene unclear. Germline V gene data show CDR1 as LGHNA and CDR2 as YSLEER. V gave up 0 bases and J gave up 3 bases, with 11 bases separating them. CDR3 length: 15 residues. The CDR3 sequence: CASSQDLAPDTEAFF. CDR3 DNA: TGCGCCAGCAGCCAAGATTTAGCCCCGGACACTGAAGCTTTCTTT.

This clone was detected only a few times. The gene calls are TRBV19 and TRBJ1-2; 7 bases are shared with TRBD1. This CDR3 has 16 residues. Germline CDR1 reads LNHDA; CDR2 reads SQIVND (reference sequence). The ends lost 8 bases at V and 8 bases at J; junction bases unmatched: 20. CDR3: CASRQGIQFGIGGYTF. CDR3 bases: TGTGCCAGTCGACAGGGAATTCAGTTTGGGATTGGCGGCTACACCTTC.

This clone appeared a single time. The V gene is TRBV10-3, the J gene TRBJ1-2, with 9 bases matching TRBD1. Germline assignment: CDR1 ENHRY and CDR2 SYGVKD. The CDR3 runs 14 residues. Trimming cost V 3 bases and J 2 bases; bases outside gene matches: 1. The CDR3 protein is CAISEGQGNYGYTF. The CDR3 nucleotides are TGTGCCATCAGTGAAGGACAGGGGAACTATGGCTACACCTTC.

This clone came up once. The chain recombines TRBV11-2 with TRBJ2-5; 11 nucleotides line up with TRBD2. Germline lookup yields CDR1 SGHAT and CDR2 FQNNGV. This CDR3 spans 16 amino acids. V was pared by 3 bases and J by 2 bases, with 5 bases of the junction left unmatched. CDR3 coding DNA: TGTGCCAGCAGCTTGTCGGGACTAGCGGTTCAAGAGACCCAGTACTTC. It yields the protein CASSLSGLAVQETQYF.

V and J are TRBV11-2 and TRBJ2-5, with D perhaps matching TRBD1 (5 bases). Germline V lookup: CDR1 SGHAT, CDR2 FQNNGV. V lost 2 bases and J 5 bases, leaving 9 bases between the germline ends. The CDR3 is 13 residues long. For the CDR3, the DNA is TGTGCCAGCAGCTTACACCACAGGGAGACCCAGTACTTC. Its protein is CASSLHHRETQYF.

This sequence joins TRBV6-5 and TRBJ1-1, with D tentatively TRBD1 (5 bases). The germline V and J ends were trimmed by 5 bases and 6 bases, with 19 bases remaining between them. Germline V gene data show CDR1 as MNHEY and CDR2 as SVGAGI. This CDR3 is built from 15 residues. This CDR3 reads CASSQQVIPSAEAFF. CDR3 nucleotide sequence: TGTGCCAGCAGTCAACAGGTGATTCCATCGGCTGAAGCTTTCTTT.

The genes are TRBV10-3 and TRBJ2-1; 10 bases align to TRBD2. Germline lookup yields CDR1 ENHRY and CDR2 SYGVKD. The CDR3 runs to 13 residues. After removal of 3 bases from V and 8 bases from J, the junction contained 1 base not matched to a gene. CDR3 in DNA: TGTGCCATCAGTGACCTAGCGGGAGATGAGCAGTTCTTC. Its translation is CAISDLAGDEQFF.